This TCR beta chain was found in a study of T-cell memory formation after mild COVID-19. On the study more broadly: TCR clusters largely stayed donor specific. Study observations and caveats: Second-wave clones with a day 37 peak had unconfirmed SARS-CoV-2 specificity. Clones that contracted from day 15 to 85 had balanced CD4/CD8; later expanders were CD4+ biased.

This clonotype was counted ten times or more. Its antigen is not identified. TCRalpha and TCRbeta libraries used 5'RACE with constant-segment primers and UMIs. From the 5' RACE reads, TCRdb called clonotypes with MiXCR, one entry per CDR3 protein. The sample has 300,000 to 350,000 distinct CDR3 sequences, roughly a fifth seen once. The TCR was taken from a young man who had mild COVID-19 (a few samples of this study predate the infection). Cell type and time point are not known. Sequenced: PBMCs or a T cell subset sorted from them (not recorded which).

The CDR3 DNA sequence: TGCGCCAGCGCCACAGGGAATGCTACAGATACGCAGTATTTT. The encoded protein is CASATGNATDTQYF. V is TRBV23-1 and J is TRBJ2-3; the D gene is possibly TRBD1 (6 bases). Being an ORF, TRBV23-1 has a function that is uncertain. Between the trimmed V and J ends, which lost 8 bases and 3 bases, there was a span of 15 bases. The CDR3 runs to 14 residues.